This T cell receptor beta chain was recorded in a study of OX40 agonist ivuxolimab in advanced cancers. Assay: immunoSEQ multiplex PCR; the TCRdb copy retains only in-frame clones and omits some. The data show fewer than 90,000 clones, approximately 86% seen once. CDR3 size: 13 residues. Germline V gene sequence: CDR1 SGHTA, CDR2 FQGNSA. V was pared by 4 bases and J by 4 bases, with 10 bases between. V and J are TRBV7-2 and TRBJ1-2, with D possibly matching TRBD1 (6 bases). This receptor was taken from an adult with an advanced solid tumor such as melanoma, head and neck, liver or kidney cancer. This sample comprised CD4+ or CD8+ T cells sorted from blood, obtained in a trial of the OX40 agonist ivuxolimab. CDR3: CASSSDSRYGYTF. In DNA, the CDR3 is TGTGCCAGCAGCTCGGACAGCCGCTATGGCTACACCTTC.